This TCR beta chain was sequenced in a study of shared clonotypes between healthy human individuals. Study observations and caveats: The researchers took only blood, and tissue repertoires probably look different.

Data came from immunoSEQ multiplex PCR; TCRdb stores just in-frame clones and leaves some out. Of some 470,000 clones listed, around 80% are singletons. Comments on this clone: Antigen: not known.

Trimming stripped 5 bases from V and 2 bases from J, with 13 bases between. Germline-derived CDR1 and CDR2 are SEHNR and FQNEAQ (reference sequence). CDR3 length: 15 amino acids. This receptor was taken from a middle-aged woman in good health. Some clones in this sample may be carry-over from other donors' samples. The chain employs TRBV7-9 and TRBJ1-3; D is unclear. Material for sequencing was PBMCs. The CDR3 region has the DNA TGTGCCAGCAGCCGGGGTCAACATCCTGGAAACACCATATATTTT. Its protein is CASSRGQHPGNTIYF.